This T cell receptor (beta chain) came from a study of cytomegalovirus exposure and HLA in healthy donors. Study conclusions and caveats: Only CMV serostatus was available as immune exposure information. HLA allele associations emerged for roughly 16,000 TCR beta sequences in a later analysis, at 0.05 false discovery rate.

The PCR ran on 60 Vbeta and 13 Jbeta primers. The data were produced by immunoSEQ multiplex PCR, yet TCRdb's version contains in-frame clones alone and is incomplete. The sample holds about 98,000 clones, approximately 74% seen once. Notes on this clone: The target antigen is unknown.

Sequencing was done on a sample of PBMCs. The sequence was collected from a male donor in good health and CMV-seronegative.

The CDR3 spells CAWRQGLGNTEAFF. The CDR3 coding sequence is TGTGCCTGGAGACAGGGGTTGGGGAACACTGAAGCTTTCTTT. The genes are TRBV30 and TRBJ1-1; 7 bases match TRBD1. V lost 3 bases, J lost 1 base, and 5 bases stayed unmatched. Germline assignment: CDR1 GTSNPN and CDR2 SVGIG (reference sequence). The CDR3 length is 14 residues.